This is a list of T cell receptor beta chains from one sample in a study of blood T cell repertoires in COVID-19. The repertoire was sequenced with immunoSEQ multiplex PCR; TCRdb's copy has only in-frame clones and lacks some. The sample has about 170,000 clones; more than 70% are singletons. The source material was peripheral blood. Receptor source: a woman in her 70s who had recovered from COVID-19. CDR3s include the opening cysteine and the closing phenylalanine or tryptophan. The order of the fields is D gene, clone size, V gene, J gene, CDR3 DNA, CDR3 protein. D genes are given only for firm matches. Not all rows give a size; the values are once, few, many and, for expanded clones, a class.

>-|-|TRBV7-3|TRBJ2-6
TGTGCCAGCAGCTTCCGGTCCGGGGCCAACGTCCTGACTTTC
CASSFRSGANVLTF
>TRBD2|-|TRBV6-5|TRBJ2-3
TGTGCCAGCACCCCGGGGGGGGGTCGGTGGTATTTT
CASTPGGGRWYF
>TRBD2|-|TRBV5-6|TRBJ2-1
TGTGCCAGCAGCTTGGCTCTAGGGCTAGCGGGAGGGTTGCAGTTCTTC
CASSLALGLAGGLQFF
>-|-|TRBV3-1/TRBV3-2|TRBJ1-2
TGTGCCAGCAGCCAAGGAGGCAGAATCTACACCTTC
CASSQGGRIYTF
>-|-|TRBV19|TRBJ1-2
TGTGCCAGTAGTCGACGGGACTTGGGGGGCTACACCTTC
CASSRRDLGGYTF
>-|few|TRBV3-1/TRBV3-2|TRBJ1-5
TGTGCCAGCAGCCAAGGCGGAACAAGCCGTAGGGGGCCCCAGCATTTT
CASSQGGTSRRGPQHF
>-|once|TRBV7-9|TRBJ1-1
TGTGCCAGCAGCCCAGCGGACACTGAAGCTTTCTTT
CASSPADTEAFF
>-|-|TRBV2|TRBJ1-4
TGTGCCAGCAGGTTTTCGGGTGAAAAACTGTTTTTT
CASRFSGEKLFF
>-|-|TRBV5-1|TRBJ2-1
TGCGCCAGCAGCCCAAACTCGGGAAGCTCCTACAATGAGCAGTTCTTC
CASSPNSGSSYNEQFF
>-|-|TRBV6-5|TRBJ1-2
TGTGCCAGCACCGGGAGGGATGGATATGGCTACACCTTC
CASTGRDGYGYTF
>-|-|TRBV20-1|TRBJ2-4
TGCAGTGCTAGTCCCGGGCCCCGGAGGAACATTCAGTACTTC
CSASPGPRRNIQYF
>TRBD1|-|TRBV5-1|TRBJ1-2
TGCGCCAGCAGCCAAGACAGGGGAGGAGGCTACACCTTC
CASSQDRGGGYTF
>-|few|TRBV7-8|TRBJ2-2
TGTGCCAGCAGCTTGGGTCAGGGGTTAAACACCGGGGAGCTGTTTTTT
CASSLGQGLNTGELFF
>-|-|TRBV9|TRBJ1-4
TGTGCCAGCAGCGTAGGTCAGGGGCTGGGTAATGAAAAACTGTTTTTT
CASSVGQGLGNEKLFF
>TRBD1|-|TRBV18|TRBJ1-1
TGTGCCAGCTCACCCGGACAGGGGATGGCCACTGAAGCTTTCTTT
CASSPGQGMATEAFF
>-|-|TRBV30|TRBJ2-1
TGTGCCTGGAGTGTGAGGGCCGGAGGGCCTGGGTATGAGCAGTTCTTC
CAWSVRAGGPGYEQFF
>-|-|TRBV10-3|TRBJ1-1
TGTGCCACGCAACAGGGCTACATGAACACTGAAGCTTTCTTT
CATQQGYMNTEAFF
>TRBD2|few|TRBV12-5|TRBJ2-7
TGTGCTAGTGGTTTGTCCCGGGGTAGCGGGAGTGTGTACGAGCAGTACTTC
CASGLSRGSGSVYEQYF
>-|-|TRBV4-1|TRBJ1-1
TGCGCCAGCAGCCAAGACTACAGTCTCTTGAACACTGAAGCTTTCTTT
CASSQDYSLLNTEAFF
>TRBD1|-|TRBV7-2|TRBJ1-5
TGTGCCAGCAGCCCACCCGGGCAGGGGGTTGGTCAGCCCCAGCATTTT
CASSPPGQGVGQPQHF
>TRBD2|-|TRBV4-3|TRBJ2-1
TGCGCCAGCAGCCAAGGCAGCGGGGCCTACAATGAGCAGTTCTTC
CASSQGSGAYNEQFF
>-|-|TRBV28|TRBJ2-2
TGTGCCAGTCGAGGCGGGGGCTCGGACACCGGGGAGCTGTTTTTT
CASRGGGSDTGELFF
>-|-|TRBV10-3|TRBJ2-5
TGTGCCATCAGTGAAGGTGCTAGTCAAGAGACCCAGTACTTC
CAISEGASQETQYF
>-|few|TRBV2|TRBJ1-6
TGTGCCAGCAGTGTGGGCAGGGTAGTGAATAATTCACCCCTCCACTTT
CASSVGRVVNNSPLHF
>TRBD1|once|TRBV25-1|TRBJ1-1
TGTGCCAGCACCCGGACAGGGAACACTGAAGCTTTCTTT
CASTRTGNTEAFF
>TRBD1|once|TRBV9|TRBJ2-7
TGTGCCAGCAGCCTGGGCAGGGGGTACGAGCAGTACTTC
CASSLGRGYEQYF
>-|-|TRBV27|TRBJ1-1
TGTGCCAGCAGTTTGGGGGGGGGCTACACTGAAGCTTTCTTT
CASSLGGGYTEAFF
>-|-|TRBV27|TRBJ1-2
TGTGCCAGCTCGGGGGGTGACGGCTACACCTTC
CASSGGDGYTF
>TRBD1|-|TRBV6-5|TRBJ2-7
TGTGCCAGCAGGAAGGACAGGGCCTTCTACGAGCAGTACTTC
CASRKDRAFYEQYF
>TRBD1|-|TRBV14|TRBJ2-3
TGTGCCAGCAGCCAGGGACAGTCAGGGACAGATACGCAGTATTTT
CASSQGQSGTDTQYF
>-|once|TRBV4-2|TRBJ2-2
TGTGCCAGCAGCCAAGAAACTCCGGGTTTGATGGGGAACACCGGGGAGCTGTTTTTT
CASSQETPGLMGNTGELFF
>TRBD1|once|TRBV5-1|TRBJ1-2
TGCGCCAGCAACTCTTGGGTAGGAGGGGGCGGCGGCTACACCTTC
CASNSWVGGGGGYTF
>TRBD1|-|TRBV28|TRBJ1-1
TGTGCCAGCAGTCGGTACAGGGGTGGGGAGGACACTGAAGCTTTCTTT
CASSRYRGGEDTEAFF
>TRBD1|-|TRBV11-2|TRBJ1-6
TGTGCCAGCAGCTCCAACCCCGGGACAGGGGATTCACCCCTCCACTTT
CASSSNPGTGDSPLHF
>-|-|TRBV19|TRBJ2-1
TGTGCCAGTAAGAGACTTTCCAGTTACAATGAGCAGTTCTTC
CASKRLSSYNEQFF
>-|few|TRBV5-1|TRBJ1-3
TGCGCCAGCCGGAGACCCGGAGGCGACACCATATATTTT
CASRRPGGDTIYF
>TRBD2|-|TRBV28|TRBJ2-1
TGTGCCAGCAGTCCACATGGCGGGAGCGGTGAAAATGAGCAGTTCTTC
CASSPHGGSGENEQFF
>-|-|TRBV11-2|TRBJ2-1
TGTGCCAGCAGCTTAGATCGGGGCTCCTACAATGAGCAGTTCTTC
CASSLDRGSYNEQFF
>-|-|TRBV7-3|TRBJ1-5
TGTGCCAGCAGCTCCAACTGGGGGCCTAGCTATCAGCCCCAGCATTTT
CASSSNWGPSYQPQHF
>-|-|TRBV7-2|TRBJ2-2
TGTGCCAGCAGCTTGGGAGGAAACACCGGGGAGCTGTTTTTT
CASSLGGNTGELFF
>-|-|TRBV28|TRBJ2-1
TGTGCCAGCAGTCCGCCCCAGCGTGCCAATGAGCAGTTCTTC
CASSPPQRANEQFF
>-|-|TRBV11-3|TRBJ2-3
TGTGCCAGCAGCCCAGCGGGCCAGTCCACAGATACGCAGTATTTT
CASSPAGQSTDTQYF
>-|few|TRBV10-3|TRBJ1-2
TGTGCCACCAGCCGTAACTATGGCTACACCTTC
CATSRNYGYTF
>-|once|TRBV5-1|TRBJ2-5
TGCGCCAGCAGCCCCCATGGAGGGCAAGAGACCCAGTACTTC
CASSPHGGQETQYF
>-|-|TRBV30|TRBJ2-1
TGTGCCTGGATTCGAGGGCCCCACTCCTACAATGAGCAGTTCTTC
CAWIRGPHSYNEQFF
>-|once|TRBV7-3|TRBJ2-1
TGTGCCAGCAGCTTAAGGGGGCTTAATGAGCAGTTCTTC
CASSLRGLNEQFF
>TRBD2|-|TRBV5-1|TRBJ2-2
TGCGCCAGCAGCCCCGGGGCTAGCGGGGCCCCCGGGGAGCTGTTTTTT
CASSPGASGAPGELFF
>-|-|TRBV27|TRBJ2-7
TGTGCCAGCAGTCCCACAGGGCTTGGCGAGCAGTACTTC
CASSPTGLGEQYF
>TRBD2|-|TRBV5-4|TRBJ2-3
TGTGCCAGCAGCTTGGGGGGCGGGAGTAGGGATACGCAGTATTTT
CASSLGGGSRDTQYF
>-|-|TRBV1|TRBJ1-3
TGCACCAGCAGCCAAGATCCGTTAGGTCCCGGGGTCACCATATATTTT
CTSSQDPLGPGVTIYF
>-|-|TRBV27|TRBJ1-6
TGTGCCAGCACCGTAAGGGGGATTTGGTCCTATAATTCACCCCTCCACTTT
CASTVRGIWSYNSPLHF
>TRBD1|-|TRBV27|TRBJ1-6
TGTGCCAGCAGTTTATCCGGGACAGGGGGCTTATATTCACCCCTCCACTTT
CASSLSGTGGLYSPLHF
>-|-|TRBV5-6|TRBJ2-7
TGTGCCAGCAGCCGCCACCGGGACAACTCCTACGAGCAGTACTTC
CASSRHRDNSYEQYF
>-|-|TRBV12-3/TRBV12-4|TRBJ1-3
TGTGCCAGCAGCCGAGGGGGTTACACCATATATTTT
CASSRGGYTIYF
>-|-|TRBV5-1|TRBJ1-5
TGCGCCAGCAGCTTGGATGGACAGTCCTATCAGCCCCAGCATTTT
CASSLDGQSYQPQHF
>TRBD1|-|TRBV4-3|TRBJ2-3
TGCGCCAGCAGCCAAGATCTTGGCAGGGGGCATGGAGATACGCAGTATTTT
CASSQDLGRGHGDTQYF
>TRBD2|-|TRBV30|TRBJ2-5
TGTGCCTGGAGGGGCGCGGGAGGGCGGGAGACCCAGTACTTC
CAWRGAGGRETQYF
>TRBD1|-|TRBV2|TRBJ1-2
TGTGCCAGCAGATACGGACAGGGGCTCCCCTACACCTTC
CASRYGQGLPYTF
>-|few|TRBV9|TRBJ2-2
TGTGCCAGCAGCGCTAGAGCCGGGGAGCTGTTTTTT
CASSARAGELFF
>-|few|TRBV5-1|TRBJ1-6
TGCGCCAGCAGCTTGGGGCAGGTTGACTCACCCCTCCACTTT
CASSLGQVDSPLHF